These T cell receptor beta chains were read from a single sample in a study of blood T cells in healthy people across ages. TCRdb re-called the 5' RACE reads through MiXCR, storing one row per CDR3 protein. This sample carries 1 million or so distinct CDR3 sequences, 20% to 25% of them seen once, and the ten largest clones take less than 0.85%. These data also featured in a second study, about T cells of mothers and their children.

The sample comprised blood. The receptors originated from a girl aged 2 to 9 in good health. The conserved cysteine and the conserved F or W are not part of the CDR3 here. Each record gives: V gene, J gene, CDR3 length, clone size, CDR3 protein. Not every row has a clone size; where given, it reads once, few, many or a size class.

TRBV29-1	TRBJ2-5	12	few	SVEGTGLGETQY
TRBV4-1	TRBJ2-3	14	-	ASSQGTGRIADTQY
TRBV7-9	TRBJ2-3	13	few	ASSFVPLVTDTQY
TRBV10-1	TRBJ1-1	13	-	ASSEIVGGNTEAF
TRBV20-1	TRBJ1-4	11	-	SAHGSRGEKLF
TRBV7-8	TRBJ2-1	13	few	ASTKQGAIGNEQF
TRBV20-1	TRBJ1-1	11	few	SAFNGVNTEAF
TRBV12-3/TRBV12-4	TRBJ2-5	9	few	ASSLHETQY
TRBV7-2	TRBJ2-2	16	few	ASTYWGLAGEQTGELF
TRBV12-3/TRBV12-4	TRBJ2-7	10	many	ASTLGGDEQY
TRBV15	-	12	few	ATSQNRDYNEQF
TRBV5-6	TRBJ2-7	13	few	ASSGAGDLQEEQY
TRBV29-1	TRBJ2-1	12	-	SVEQFAQLGEQF